This T cell receptor beta chain was observed in a study of regulatory T cells in long-lasting Graves disease. Trimming took 6 bases from V and 6 from J; bases not matched to a gene: 4. Germline V gives CDR1 MGHDK, CDR2 SYGVNS. CDR3 length equals 13 residues. Time point described: newly diagnosed GD, antithyroid drugs for less than 3 months. RNA from PBMCs was the source of the TCR library. Blood from the periphery, approximately 10 milliliters in all, was drawn into EDTA tubes. Building the TCR beta libraries relied on iRepertoire HTBI primers, and CDR3 regions underwent Arm-PCR. Each CDR3 protein is one row after TCRdb ran MiXCR on the multiplex PCR reads. The table records 530,000 or so distinct CDR3 sequences, around 16% of them present only once. These data were also filed under a second study, of T cells in Graves' hyperthyroidism and ophthalmopathy.

V is TRBV25-1 and J is TRBJ2-7; 11 nucleotides align to TRBD1. The sequence derives from a man aged 18 to 30 with Graves disease. The material was peripheral blood mononuclear cells (PBMCs), obtained at new diagnosis, from a patient treated with antithyroid drugs. The CDR3 DNA sequence: TGTGCCAGCAGCGGGACAGGGGGTCGCGAGCAGTACTTC. Its protein is CASSGTGGREQYF.